What follows describes a single TCR beta chain. These data originate in a study of cytotoxic CD8 clonotypes in ibrutinib-treated CLL. Looking at the study overall: Of the patients, about a dozen were relapsed/refractory, approximately 15 treatment-naive and under 18 IGHV unmutated. Averaging across samples gave approximately 260,000 productive templates and more than 80,000 productive rearrangements.

With 5 bases clipped from V and 5 bases from J, the junction kept 9 bases outside the gene matches. The CDR3 covers 15 residues. Germline-derived CDR1 and CDR2 are MNHNY and SVGAGI (reference sequence). Produced via immunoSEQ multiplex PCR; TCRdb's table is partial and in-frame only. This table holds around 310,000 clones, about 77% found once. The source material was PBMCs, sampled before ibrutinib treatment. This TCR derives from a human donor with chronic lymphocytic leukemia. V is TRBV6-6 and J is TRBJ1-1, with 9 bases identical to TRBD1. The DNA for the CDR3 is TGTGCCAGCAGTACCCTGACAGGGGGAGTAACTGAAGCTTTCTTT. Its protein is CASSTLTGGVTEAFF.